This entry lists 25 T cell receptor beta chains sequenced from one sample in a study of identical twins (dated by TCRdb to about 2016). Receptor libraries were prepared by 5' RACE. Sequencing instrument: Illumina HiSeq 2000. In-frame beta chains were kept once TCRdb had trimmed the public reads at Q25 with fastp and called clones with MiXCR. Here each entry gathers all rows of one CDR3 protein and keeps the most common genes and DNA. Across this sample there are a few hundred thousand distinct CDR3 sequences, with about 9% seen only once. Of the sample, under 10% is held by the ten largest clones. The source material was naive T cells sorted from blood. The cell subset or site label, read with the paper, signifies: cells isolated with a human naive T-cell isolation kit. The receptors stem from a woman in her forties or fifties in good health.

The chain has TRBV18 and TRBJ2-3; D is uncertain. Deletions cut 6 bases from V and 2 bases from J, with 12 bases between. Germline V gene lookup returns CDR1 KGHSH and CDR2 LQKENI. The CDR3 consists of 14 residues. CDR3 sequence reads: CASSSRAATDTQYF. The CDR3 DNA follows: TGTGCCAGCTCTTCCCGGGCCGCCACAGATACGCAGTATTTT.

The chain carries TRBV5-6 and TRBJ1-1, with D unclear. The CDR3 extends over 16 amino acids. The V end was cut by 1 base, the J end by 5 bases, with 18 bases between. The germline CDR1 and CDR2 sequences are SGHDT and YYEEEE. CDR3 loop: CASSLIKTPRGTEAFF. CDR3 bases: TGTGCCAGCAGCTTGATCAAGACACCCCGAGGGACTGAAGCTTTCTTT. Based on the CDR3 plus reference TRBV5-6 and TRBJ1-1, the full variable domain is DAGVTQSPTHLIKTRGQQVTLRCSPKSGHDTVSWYQQALGQGPQFIFQYYEEEERQRGNFPDRFSGHQFPNYSSELNVNALLLGDSALYLCASSLIKTPRGTEAFFGQGTRLTVV.

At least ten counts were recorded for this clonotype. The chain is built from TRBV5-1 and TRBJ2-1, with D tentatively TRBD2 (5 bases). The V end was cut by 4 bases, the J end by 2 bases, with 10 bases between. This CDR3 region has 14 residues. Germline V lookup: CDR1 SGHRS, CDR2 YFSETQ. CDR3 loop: CASSLPGTYNEQFF. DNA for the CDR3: TGCGCCAGCAGCCTTCCGGGGACCTACAATGAGCAGTTCTTC.

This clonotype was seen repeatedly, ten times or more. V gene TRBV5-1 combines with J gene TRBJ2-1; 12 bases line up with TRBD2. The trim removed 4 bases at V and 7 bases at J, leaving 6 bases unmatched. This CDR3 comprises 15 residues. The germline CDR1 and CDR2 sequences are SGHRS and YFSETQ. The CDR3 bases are TGCGCCAGCAGCCTAGCGGGGGGGGTCCTAAATGAGCAGTTCTTC. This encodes CASSLAGGVLNEQFF.

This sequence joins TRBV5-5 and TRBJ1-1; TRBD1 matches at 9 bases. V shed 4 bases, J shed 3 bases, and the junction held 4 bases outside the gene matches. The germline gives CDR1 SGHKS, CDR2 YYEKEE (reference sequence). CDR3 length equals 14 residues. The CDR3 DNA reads TGTGCCAGCAGCCCAAGACAGGGGGACACTGAAGCTTTCTTT. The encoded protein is CASSPRQGDTEAFF.

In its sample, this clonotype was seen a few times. The CDR3, as DNA: TGTGCCAGCAGCTTCGGAGACGTAAGCGGAAAAAAGTATTTT. This translates into CASSFGDVSGKKYF. The J gene is TRBJ2-3, the V gene TRBV11-2; TRBD2 is a possible D gene (5 bases). Between the trimmed V and J ends, which lost 3 bases and 13 bases, there was a span of 20 bases. The germline gives CDR1 SGHAT, CDR2 FQNNGV. This CDR3 spans 14 amino acids.

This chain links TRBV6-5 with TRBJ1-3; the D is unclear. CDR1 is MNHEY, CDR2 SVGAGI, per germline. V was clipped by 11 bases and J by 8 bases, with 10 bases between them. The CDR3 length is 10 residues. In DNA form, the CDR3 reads TGTGCCTCGGGGTCCGACACCATATATTTT. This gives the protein CASGSDTIYF.

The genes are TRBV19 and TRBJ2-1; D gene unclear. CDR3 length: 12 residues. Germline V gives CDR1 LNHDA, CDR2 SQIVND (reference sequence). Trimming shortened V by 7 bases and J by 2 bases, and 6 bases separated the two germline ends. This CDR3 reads CASKAPYNEQFF. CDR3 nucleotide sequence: TGTGCCAGTAAGGCTCCCTACAATGAGCAGTTCTTC.

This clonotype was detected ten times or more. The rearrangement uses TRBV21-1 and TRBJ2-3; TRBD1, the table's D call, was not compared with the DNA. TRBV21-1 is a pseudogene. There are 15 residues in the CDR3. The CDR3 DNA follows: TGTGCCAGCAGCAAAGCGGGCCCGGCCGGGGATACGCAGTATTTT. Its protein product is CASSKAGPAGDTQYF.

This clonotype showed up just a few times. The CDR3 loop reads CSARATGVNTEAFF. The CDR3 DNA is TGCAGTGCTAGAGCAACAGGGGTCAACACTGAAGCTTTCTTT. V gene TRBV20-1 combines with J gene TRBJ1-1; 7 bases are a match to TRBD1. The CDR3 spans 14 residues. Trimming took 1 base from V and 2 from J; bases not matched to a gene: 4. The germline V gene encodes CDR1 DFQATT and CDR2 SNEGSKA (reference sequence).

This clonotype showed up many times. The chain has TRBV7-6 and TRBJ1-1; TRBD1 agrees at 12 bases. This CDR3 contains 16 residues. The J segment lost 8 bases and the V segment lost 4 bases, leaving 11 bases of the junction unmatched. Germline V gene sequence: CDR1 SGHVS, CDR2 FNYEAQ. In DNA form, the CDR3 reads TGTGCCAGCAGCTCGATTCCGGGACAGGGGGCTAAAGAAGCTTTCTTT. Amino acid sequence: CASSSIPGQGAKEAFF.

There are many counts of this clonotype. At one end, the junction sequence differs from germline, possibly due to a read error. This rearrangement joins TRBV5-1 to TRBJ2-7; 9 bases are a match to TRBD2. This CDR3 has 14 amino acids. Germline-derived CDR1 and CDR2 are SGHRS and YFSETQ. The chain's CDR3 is CASSFSGSSYEQYF. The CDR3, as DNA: TGTGCCAGCAGCTTTAGCGGGAGCTCCTACGAGCAGTACTTC.

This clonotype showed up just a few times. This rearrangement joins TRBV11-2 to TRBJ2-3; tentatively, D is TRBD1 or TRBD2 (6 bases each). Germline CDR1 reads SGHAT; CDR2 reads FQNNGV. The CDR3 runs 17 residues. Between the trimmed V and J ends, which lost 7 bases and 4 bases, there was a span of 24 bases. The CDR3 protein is CASNLRGALRGPDTQYF. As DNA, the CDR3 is TGTGCCAGCAACCTGAGGGGGGCACTTCGGGGTCCAGATACGCAGTATTTT.

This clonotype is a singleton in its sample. The CDR3 nucleotides read TGTGCCAGCGGAGAGACTAGCGGCACCTACGAGCAGTACTTC. This gives the protein CASGETSGTYEQYF. V and J are TRBV3-1 and TRBJ2-7; 9 positions match TRBD2. The V segment lost 8 bases and the J segment 2 bases; nucleotides outside the gene matches: 7. CDR1 LGHDT and CDR2 YNNKEL come from the germline V gene (reference sequence). The length of the CDR3 is 14 residues.

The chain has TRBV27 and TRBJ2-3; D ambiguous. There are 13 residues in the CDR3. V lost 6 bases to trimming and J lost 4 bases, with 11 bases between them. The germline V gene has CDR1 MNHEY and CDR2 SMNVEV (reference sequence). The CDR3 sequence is CASRPSGADTQYF. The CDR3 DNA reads TGTGCCAGCAGACCGAGTGGGGCAGATACGCAGTATTTT.

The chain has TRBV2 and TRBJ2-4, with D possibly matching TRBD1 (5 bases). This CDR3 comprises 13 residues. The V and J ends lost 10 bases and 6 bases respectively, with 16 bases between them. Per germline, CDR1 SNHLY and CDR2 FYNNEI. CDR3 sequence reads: CATLDGQTNIQYF. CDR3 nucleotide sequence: TGTGCCACCCTGGATGGACAAACAAACATTCAGTACTTC.

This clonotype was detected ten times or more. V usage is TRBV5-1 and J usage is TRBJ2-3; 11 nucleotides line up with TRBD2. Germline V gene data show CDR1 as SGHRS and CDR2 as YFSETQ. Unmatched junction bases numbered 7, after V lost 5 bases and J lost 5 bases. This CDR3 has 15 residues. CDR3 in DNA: TGCGCCAGCAGATCACTAGCGGGAGAAGAAGATACGCAGTATTTT. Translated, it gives CASRSLAGEEDTQYF.

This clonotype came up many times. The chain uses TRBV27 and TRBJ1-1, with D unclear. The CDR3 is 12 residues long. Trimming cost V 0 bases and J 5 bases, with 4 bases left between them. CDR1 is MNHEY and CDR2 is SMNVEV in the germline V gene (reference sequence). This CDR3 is CASSLSGTEAFF. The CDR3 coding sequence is TGTGCCAGCAGTTTATCAGGGACTGAAGCTTTCTTT.

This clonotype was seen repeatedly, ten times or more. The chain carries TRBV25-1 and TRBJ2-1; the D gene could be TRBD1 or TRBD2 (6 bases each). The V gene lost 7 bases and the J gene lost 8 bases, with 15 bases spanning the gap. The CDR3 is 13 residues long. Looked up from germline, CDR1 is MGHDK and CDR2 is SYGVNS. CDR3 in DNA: TGTGCCAGCATTACAGATGGGGGGCATGAGCAGTTCTTC. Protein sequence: CASITDGGHEQFF.

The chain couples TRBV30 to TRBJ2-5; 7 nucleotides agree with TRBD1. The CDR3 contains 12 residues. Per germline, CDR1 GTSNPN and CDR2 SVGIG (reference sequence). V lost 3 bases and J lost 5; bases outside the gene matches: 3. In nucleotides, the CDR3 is TGTGCCTGGAGAGGGGGCGGGGAGACCCAGTACTTC. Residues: CAWRGGGETQYF.

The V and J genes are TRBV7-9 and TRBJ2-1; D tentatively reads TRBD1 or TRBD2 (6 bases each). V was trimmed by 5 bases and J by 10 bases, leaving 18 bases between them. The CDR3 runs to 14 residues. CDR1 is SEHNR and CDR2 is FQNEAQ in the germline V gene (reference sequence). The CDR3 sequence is CASSPGAGPTEQFF. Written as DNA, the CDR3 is TGTGCCAGCAGCCCGGGGGCGGGACCCACGGAGCAGTTCTTC.

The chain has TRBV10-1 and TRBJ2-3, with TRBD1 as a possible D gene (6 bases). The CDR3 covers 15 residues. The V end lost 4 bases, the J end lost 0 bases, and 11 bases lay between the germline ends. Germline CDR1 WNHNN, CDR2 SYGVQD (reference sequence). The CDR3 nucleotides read TGCGCCAGCAGTGCTGGGGGCCTTAGCACAGATACGCAGTATTTT. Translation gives CASSAGGLSTDTQYF.

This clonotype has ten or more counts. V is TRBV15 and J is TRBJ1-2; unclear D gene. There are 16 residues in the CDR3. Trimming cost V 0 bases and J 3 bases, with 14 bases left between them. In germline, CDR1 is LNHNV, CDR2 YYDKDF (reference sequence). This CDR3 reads CATSRDFGRPDYGYTF. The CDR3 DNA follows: TGTGCCACCAGCAGAGATTTTGGTAGGCCAGACTATGGCTACACCTTC.

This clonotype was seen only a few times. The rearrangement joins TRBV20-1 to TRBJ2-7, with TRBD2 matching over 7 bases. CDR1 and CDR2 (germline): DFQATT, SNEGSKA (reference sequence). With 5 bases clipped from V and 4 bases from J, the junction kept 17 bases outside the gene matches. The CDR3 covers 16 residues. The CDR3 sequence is CSAQPPLSGIGYEQYF. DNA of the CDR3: TGCAGTGCTCAACCCCCTCTCAGCGGGATCGGATACGAGCAGTACTTC.

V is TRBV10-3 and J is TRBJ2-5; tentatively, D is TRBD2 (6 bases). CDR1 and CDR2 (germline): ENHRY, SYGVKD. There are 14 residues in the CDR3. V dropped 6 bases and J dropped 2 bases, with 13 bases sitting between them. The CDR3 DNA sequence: TGTGCCATCAGGGGGGACTTGACTCAAGAGACCCAGTACTTC. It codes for CAIRGDLTQETQYF.